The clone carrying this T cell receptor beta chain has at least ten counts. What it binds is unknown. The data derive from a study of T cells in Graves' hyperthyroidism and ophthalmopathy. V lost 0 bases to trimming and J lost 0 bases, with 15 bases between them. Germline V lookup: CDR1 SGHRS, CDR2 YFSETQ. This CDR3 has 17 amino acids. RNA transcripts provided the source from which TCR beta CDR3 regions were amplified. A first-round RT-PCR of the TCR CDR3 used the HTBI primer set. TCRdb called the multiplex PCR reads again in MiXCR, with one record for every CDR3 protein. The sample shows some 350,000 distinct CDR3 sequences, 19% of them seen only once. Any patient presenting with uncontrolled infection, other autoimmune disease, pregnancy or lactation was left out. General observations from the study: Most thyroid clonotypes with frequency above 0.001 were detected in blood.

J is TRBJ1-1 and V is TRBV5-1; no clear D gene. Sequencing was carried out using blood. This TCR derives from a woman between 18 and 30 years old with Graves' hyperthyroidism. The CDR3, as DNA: TGCGCCAGCAGCTTGGCCCTGACAAGGCGAATGAACACTGAAGCTTTCTTT. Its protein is CASSLALTRRMNTEAFF.